What follows are 8 T cell receptor beta chains derived from one specimen sequenced in a study of blood T cell repertoires in COVID-19. The assay was immunoSEQ multiplex PCR, and TCRdb's table has in-frame clones only and misses some. The profile shows 390,000 or so clones, 89% of them singletons. Sequencing used peripheral blood. The source of these receptors is a woman aged 25-40 years with COVID-19, enrolled during active disease.

This sequence joins TRBV29-1 and TRBJ2-5; the match to TRBD1 covers 7 bases. V was pared by 7 bases and J by 5 bases, with 10 bases of the junction left unmatched. There are 13 residues in the CDR3. Per germline, CDR1 SQVTM and CDR2 ANQGSEA. The CDR3 region has the DNA TGCAGCGGGAGACAGGGTCGAGTTGAGACCCAGTACTTC. Protein: CSGRQGRVETQYF. Full variable domain (remainder filled in from reference TRBV29-1 and TRBJ2-5): SAVISQKPSRDICQRGTSLTIQCQVDSQVTMMFWYRQQPGQSLTLIATANQGSEATYESGFVIDKFPISRPNLTFSTLTVSNMSPEDSSIYLCSGRQGRVETQYFGPGTRLLVL.

Remarks on this clone: This sample includes further DNA sequences coding for the same CDR3. The chain combines TRBV7-9 with TRBJ2-3, with TRBD2 identical over 7 bases. From germline, CDR1 is SEHNR and CDR2 FQNEAQ (reference sequence). The V gene end was trimmed by 1 base and the J gene end by 1 base; junction bases not matched to a gene: 2. The CDR3 loop spans 15 amino acids. The CDR3 sequence is CASSLGAGGTDTQYF. The CDR3 DNA follows: TGTGCCAGCAGCTTAGGGGCGGGGGGCACAGATACGCAGTATTTT.

The rearrangement uses TRBV28 and TRBJ1-4; no reliable D call. The CDR3 totals 14 residues. The V gene lost 4 bases and the J gene lost 2 bases, with 8 bases spanning the gap. Germline CDR1 MDHEN, CDR2 SYDVKM. The CDR3 here is CASSSPGTNEKLFF. Here the CDR3 DNA reads TGTGCCAGCAGTTCGCCCGGGACTAATGAAAAACTGTTTTTT.

The rearrangement joins TRBV10-1 to TRBJ2-1, with 8 bases matching TRBD2. Germline V gene data show CDR1 as WNHNN and CDR2 as SYGVQD (reference sequence). The CDR3 spans 15 residues. V lost 3 bases, J lost 8 bases, and 9 bases stayed unmatched. Written as DNA, the CDR3 is TGCGCCAGCAGTGATGGGTTAGCGGGGAACGATGAGCAGTTCTTC. Translating it yields CASSDGLAGNDEQFF.

The CDR3 is CASSLDTGFNYGYTF. The CDR3 DNA follows: TGTGCCAGCAGCTTAGATACAGGGTTTAACTATGGCTACACCTTC. This chain links TRBV7-2 with TRBJ1-2, with a possible D match to TRBD1 (6 bases). The V end was cut by 1 base, the J end by 1 base, with 10 bases between. CDR1 is SGHTA and CDR2 is FQGNSA in the germline V gene. There are 15 residues in the CDR3.

This clone was counted a single time. The rearrangement joins TRBV2 to TRBJ2-1, with 15 positions matching TRBD2. The germline V gene encodes CDR1 SNHLY and CDR2 FYNNEI. J was trimmed by 7 bases and V by 6 bases; bases with no gene match: 7. This CDR3 contains 16 residues. This CDR3 is CASRGLAGGTRNEQFF. Here the CDR3 DNA reads TGTGCCAGCAGGGGACTAGCGGGGGGTACGAGGAATGAGCAGTTCTTC.

This chain connects TRBV3-1 (or the pseudogene TRBV3-2) to TRBJ1-4; D not resolved. V was clipped by 4 bases and J by 0 bases, with 9 bases between them. Looked up from germline, CDR1 is LGHDT and CDR2 is YNNKEL (reference sequence). The CDR3 runs 15 residues. The CDR3 DNA reads TGTGCCAGCAGCCCTCCCCCCGCAACTAATGAAAAACTGTTTTTT. Its protein is CASSPPPATNEKLFF.

V and J are TRBV6-6 and TRBJ2-1, with D perhaps TRBD1 (6 bases). The germline V gene has CDR1 MNHNY and CDR2 SVGAGI (reference sequence). This CDR3 is 16 amino acids long. Trimming took 6 bases from V and 5 from J, leaving 20 bases between them. The CDR3 here is CASSLRQERINNEQFF. The CDR3 DNA follows: TGTGCCAGCAGCTTACGACAGGAAAGGATTAACAATGAGCAGTTCTTC.